Detailed here is one TCR beta chain. Antigen: not known. CDR1 is PRHDT, CDR2 FYEKMQ, per germline (reference sequence). CDR3 size: 13 residues. V lost 5 bases, J lost 13 bases, and 6 bases stayed unmatched. The entry originates in a study of T cell responses to AZD1222 COVID-19 vaccine. Study-level results: Researchers report vaccine-associated CD4 TCRs spanning spike, with dominance at 160-218 and 743-854. The number of AZD1222 recipients seropositive at baseline was only five to seven.

Sequenced by immunoSEQ multiplex PCR; TCRdb stores in-frame clones only, minus some. The table has roughly 80,000 clones, 85% to 95% seen once. This TCR came from an adult who received the AZD1222 COVID-19 vaccine. Sequencing was performed on peripheral blood, taken 28 days after the second AZD1222 dose. The genes are TRBV13 and TRBJ2-1, with 12 nucleotides matching TRBD2. The CDR3, as DNA: TGTGCCAGCAGCACGGGACTAGCGGGTCATCAGTTCTTC. Amino acid sequence: CASSTGLAGHQFF.